These T cell receptor beta chains were read from a single sample in a study of shared clonotypes between healthy human individuals. The protocol was immunoSEQ multiplex PCR, while the TCRdb copy is restricted to in-frame clones and leaves out a portion. The sample lists about 2.2 million clones, roughly 91% seen once, with more than 1.5% in the top ten. Sequencing input: naive CD8+ T cells from PBMCs. These receptors were obtained from a man between 18 and 35 years old in good health. Some clones in this sample may be carry-over from other donors' samples. The CDR3 runs from the conserved cysteine through the conserved F or W. The D gene is left open where the match is weak. Expanded clones are given a class, and other clones once, few, many or no size at all.

j_gene | d_gene | abundance | len | v_gene | CDR3nt | CDR3aa
TRBJ2-7 | . | . | 13 | TRBV5-8 | TGTGCCAGCAGGGGGGTGGGGGCCTACGAGCAGTACTTC | CASRGVGAYEQYF
TRBJ2-3 | . | . | 13 | TRBV19 | TGTGCCAGTAGTCCCCTAGTGACAGATACGCAGTATTTT | CASSPLVTDTQYF
TRBJ1-1 | . | . | 15 | TRBV6-4 | TGTGCCAGCAGTGCTTCGGGGCACCCGAACACTGAAGCTTTCTTT | CASSASGHPNTEAFF
TRBJ2-7 | . | . | 16 | TRBV5-8 | TGTGCCAGCAGCTTGATTGGGCTGGTGAGCTCCTACGAGCAGTACTTC | CASSLIGLVSSYEQYF
TRBJ2-7 | TRBD2 | . | 12 | TRBV10-3 | TGTGCCATCAGTGAAGGCGGGGGCGAGCAGTACTTC | CAISEGGGEQYF
TRBJ2-3 | . | . | 13 | TRBV27 | TGTGCCAGCAGTACCACTTCCACAGATACGCAGTATTTT | CASSTTSTDTQYF
TRBJ1-5 | . | . | 13 | TRBV27 | TGTGCCAGCAGTTTAGCCTCCCATCAGCCCCAGCATTTT | CASSLASHQPQHF
TRBJ1-1 | TRBD1 | . | 12 | TRBV19 | TGTGCCAGTAGCAGGGGGGTCGCTGAAGCTTTCTTT | CASSRGVAEAFF
TRBJ1-2 | . | . | 14 | TRBV27 | TGTGCCAGCAGTTTCTTTGGACCGTCCTATGGCTACACCTTC | CASSFFGPSYGYTF
TRBJ1-5 | TRBD1 | . | 17 | TRBV19 | TGTGCCAGTAGTATAGGGCAGGGGGCAAGGGGCAATCAGCCCCAGCATTTT | CASSIGQGARGNQPQHF
TRBJ1-5 | . | . | 13 | TRBV28 | TGTGCCAGCCTTCTTCACTCCAATCAGCCCCAGCATTTT | CASLLHSNQPQHF
TRBJ2-1 | TRBD2 | . | 15 | TRBV27 | TGTGCCAGCAGTCCGGGGACTAGCGGAGGGGGTGAGCAGTTCTTC | CASSPGTSGGGEQFF
TRBJ1-2 | TRBD1 | once | 15 | TRBV2 | TGTGCCAGCAGTCCTACGGACAGGGGGCCCTATGGCTACACCTTC | CASSPTDRGPYGYTF
TRBJ1-1 | TRBD1 | . | 15 | TRBV10-1 | TGCGCCAGCAGTCGGGACAGGTCTATGAACACTGAAGCTTTCTTT | CASSRDRSMNTEAFF
TRBJ1-2 | . | . | 12 | TRBV7-9 | TGTGCCAGCAGCTACGGGAACTATGGCTACACCTTC | CASSYGNYGYTF